This TCR beta chain originates from a study of vaccination and CD4 T cells after COVID-19. The treatment is: roughly 10-day PBMC culture with coronavirus spike peptide pools or control peptides (ViraFEST assay). The CDR3 is made up of 14 amino acids. Germline CDR1 is LGHNA and CDR2 is YSLEER. Trimming at V came to 5 bases and at J to 6 bases, leaving 7 bases not matched to a gene. Concerning this clonotype: What it recognizes is unknown.

An Oncomine TCR Beta short-read assay was used to sequence the DNA from cultured CD4+ T cells. TCRdb re-derived calls from the PCR reads in MiXCR, one entry per CDR3 protein. The sample includes approximately 17,000 distinct CDR3 sequences, around 46% of them seen just once. Sequenced here: CD4+ T cells from blood, cultured in vitro, sampled after SARS-CoV-2 vaccination. The clonotype originates from a human donor who had recovered from COVID-19. This chain links TRBV4-3 with TRBJ1-2; TRBD1 agrees at 9 bases. In nucleotides, the CDR3 is TGCGCCAGCAGCACTGGGACAGGGTTTGATGGCTACACCTTC. Translation gives CASSTGTGFDGYTF.